The T cell receptor beta chain under discussion was sequenced for a study of cytomegalovirus exposure and HLA in healthy donors. Concerning this clone itself: Its antigen is not known.

The CDR3 consists of 17 residues. Per the germline V gene, CDR1 is MDHEN and CDR2 is SYDVKM. The trim removed 3 bases at V and 5 bases at J, leaving 13 bases unmatched. PCR used 60 Vbeta primers and 13 Jbeta primers. The data were produced by immunoSEQ multiplex PCR, yet TCRdb's version contains in-frame clones alone and is incomplete. The sample lists approximately 200,000 clones; under 90% were seen once. Study results and caveats: Specificity for CMV antigens was confirmed in vitro for a few of the CMV-associated chains.

This TCR derives from a human donor in good health. Material: PBMCs. The V gene is TRBV28, the J gene TRBJ2-3, with 8 bases fitting TRBD2. The CDR3 region is CASSFQHTGTRRDTQYF. The CDR3 DNA follows: TGTGCCAGCAGTTTCCAACATACCGGGACTAGAAGAGATACGCAGTATTTT.